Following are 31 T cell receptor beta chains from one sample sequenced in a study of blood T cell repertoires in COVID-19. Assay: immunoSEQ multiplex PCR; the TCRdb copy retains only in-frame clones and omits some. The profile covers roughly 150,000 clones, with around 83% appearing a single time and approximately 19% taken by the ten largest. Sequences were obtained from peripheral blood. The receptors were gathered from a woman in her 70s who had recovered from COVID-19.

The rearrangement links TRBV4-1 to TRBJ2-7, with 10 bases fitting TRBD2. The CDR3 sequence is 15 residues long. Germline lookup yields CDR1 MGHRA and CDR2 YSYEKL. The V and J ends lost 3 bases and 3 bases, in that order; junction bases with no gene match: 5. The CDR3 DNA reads TGCGCCAGCAGCCAGCCCACTAGCGGGAACTACGAGCAGTACTTC. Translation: CASSQPTSGNYEQYF.

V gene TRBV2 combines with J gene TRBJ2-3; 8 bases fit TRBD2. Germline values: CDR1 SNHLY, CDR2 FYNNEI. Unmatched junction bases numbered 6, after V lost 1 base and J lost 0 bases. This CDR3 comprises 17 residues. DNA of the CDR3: TGTGCCAGCAGTGAAGGTTGGGCGGGGGGCAGCACAGATACGCAGTATTTT. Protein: CASSEGWAGGSTDTQYF. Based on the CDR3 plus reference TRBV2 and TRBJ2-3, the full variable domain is EPEVTQTPSHQVTQMGQEVILRCVPISNHLYFYWYRQILGQKVEFLVSFYNNEISEKSEIFDDQFSVERPDGSNFTLKIRSTKLEDSAMYFCASSEGWAGGSTDTQYFGPGTRLTVL.

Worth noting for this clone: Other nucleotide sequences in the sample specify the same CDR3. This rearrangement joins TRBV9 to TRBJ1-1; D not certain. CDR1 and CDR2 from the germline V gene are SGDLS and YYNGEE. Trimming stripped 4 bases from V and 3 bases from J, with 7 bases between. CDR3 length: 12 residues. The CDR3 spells CASSPEDTEAFF. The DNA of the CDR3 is TGTGCCAGCAGCCCCGAGGACACTGAAGCTTTCTTT. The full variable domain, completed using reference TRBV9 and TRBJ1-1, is DSGVTQTPKHLITATGQRVTLRCSPRSGDLSVYWYQQSLDQGLQFLIQYYNGEERAKGNILERFSAQQFPDLHSELNLSSLELGDSALYFCASSPEDTEAFFGQGTRLTVV.

DNA for the CDR3: TGTGCCAGCAGCGACCGGGACAGGAATTCACCCCTCCACTTT. Translated, it gives CASSDRDRNSPLHF. The chain combines TRBV9 with TRBJ1-6; 8 bases map to TRBD1. The CDR3 totals 14 residues. V shed 3 bases, J shed 7 bases, and the junction held 3 bases outside the gene matches. In germline, CDR1 is SGDLS, CDR2 YYNGEE. The full variable domain, with the rest looked up from reference TRBV9 and TRBJ1-6, is DSGVTQTPKHLITATGQRVTLRCSPRSGDLSVYWYQQSLDQGLQFLIQYYNGEERAKGNILERFSAQQFPDLHSELNLSSLELGDSALYFCASSDRDRNSPLHFGNGTRLTVT.

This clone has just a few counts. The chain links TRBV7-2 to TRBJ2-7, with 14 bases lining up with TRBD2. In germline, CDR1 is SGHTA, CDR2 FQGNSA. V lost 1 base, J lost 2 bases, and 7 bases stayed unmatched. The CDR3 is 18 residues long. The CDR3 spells CASSLGTSGRRGAYEQYF. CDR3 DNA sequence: TGTGCCAGCAGCTTAGGGACTAGCGGGAGGAGGGGGGCCTACGAGCAGTACTTC.

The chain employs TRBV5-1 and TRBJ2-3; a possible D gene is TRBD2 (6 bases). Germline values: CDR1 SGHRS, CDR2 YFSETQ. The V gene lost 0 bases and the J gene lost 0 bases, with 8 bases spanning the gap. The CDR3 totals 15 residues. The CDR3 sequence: CASSLGGLSTDTQYF. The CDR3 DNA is TGCGCCAGCAGCTTGGGGGGACTTAGCACAGATACGCAGTATTTT.

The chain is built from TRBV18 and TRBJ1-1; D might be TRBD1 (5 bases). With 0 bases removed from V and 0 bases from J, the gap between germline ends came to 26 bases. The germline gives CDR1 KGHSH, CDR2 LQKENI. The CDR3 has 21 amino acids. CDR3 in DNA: TGTGCCAGCTCACCACCGCTGGGTAGTTCGTTGTCAGGGACTATGAACACTGAAGCTTTCTTT. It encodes CASSPPLGSSLSGTMNTEAFF.

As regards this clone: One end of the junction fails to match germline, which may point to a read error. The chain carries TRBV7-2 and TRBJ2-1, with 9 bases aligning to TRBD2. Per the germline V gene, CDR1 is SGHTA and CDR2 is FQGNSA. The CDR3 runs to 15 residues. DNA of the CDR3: TGTGCCAGCACCTTAGGCGGACTAGCGAGGAATGAGCAGTTCTTC. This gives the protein CASTLGGLARNEQFF.

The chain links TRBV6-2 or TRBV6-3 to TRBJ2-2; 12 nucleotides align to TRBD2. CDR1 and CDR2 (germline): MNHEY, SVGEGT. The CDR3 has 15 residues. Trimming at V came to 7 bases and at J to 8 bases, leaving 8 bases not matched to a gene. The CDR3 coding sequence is TGTGCCAGCACCCCCCGGACTAGCGGGAAGGGGGAGCTGTTTTTT. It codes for CASTPRTSGKGELFF.

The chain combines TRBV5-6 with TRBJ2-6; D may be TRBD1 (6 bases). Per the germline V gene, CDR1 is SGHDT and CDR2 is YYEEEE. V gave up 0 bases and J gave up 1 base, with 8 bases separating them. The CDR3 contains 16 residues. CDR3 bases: TGTGCCAGCAGCTTGGTGCAGGGGTCTGGGGCCAACGTCCTGACTTTC. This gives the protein CASSLVQGSGANVLTF.

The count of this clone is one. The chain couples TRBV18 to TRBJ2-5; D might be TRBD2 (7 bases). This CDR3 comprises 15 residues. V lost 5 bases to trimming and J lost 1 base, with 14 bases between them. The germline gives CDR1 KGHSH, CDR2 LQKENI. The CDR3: CASSAGGGPQETQYF. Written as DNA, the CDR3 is TGTGCCAGCTCAGCGGGCGGGGGCCCCCAAGAGACCCAGTACTTC.

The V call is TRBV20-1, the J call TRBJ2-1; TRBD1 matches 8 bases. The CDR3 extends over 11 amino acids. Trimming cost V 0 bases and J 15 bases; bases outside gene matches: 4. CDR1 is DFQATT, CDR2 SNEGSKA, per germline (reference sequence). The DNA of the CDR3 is TGCAGTGCTAGAGATGGGACAGGACCGTTCTTC. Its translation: CSARDGTGPFF.

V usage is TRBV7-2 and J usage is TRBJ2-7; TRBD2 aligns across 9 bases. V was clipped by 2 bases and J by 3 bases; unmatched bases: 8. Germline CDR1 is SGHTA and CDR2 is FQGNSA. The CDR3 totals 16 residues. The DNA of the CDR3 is TGTGCCAGCAGCTTACTCTCCGCTAGCGGGGTCTACGAGCAGTACTTC. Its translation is CASSLLSASGVYEQYF.

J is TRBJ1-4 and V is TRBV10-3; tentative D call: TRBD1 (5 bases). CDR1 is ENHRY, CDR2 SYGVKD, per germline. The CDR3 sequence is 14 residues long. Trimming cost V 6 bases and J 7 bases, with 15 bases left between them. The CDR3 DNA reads TGTGCCATCAGCCCGGGGGGGGGTGGTGAAAAACTGTTTTTT. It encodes CAISPGGGGEKLFF.

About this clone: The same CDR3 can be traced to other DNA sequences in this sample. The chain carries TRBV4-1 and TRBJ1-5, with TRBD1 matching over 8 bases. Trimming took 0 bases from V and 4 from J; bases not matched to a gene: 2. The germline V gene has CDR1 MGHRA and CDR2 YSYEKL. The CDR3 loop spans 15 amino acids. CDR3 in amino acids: CASSQEGTGNQPQHF. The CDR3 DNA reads TGCGCCAGCAGCCAAGAGGGGACAGGTAATCAGCCCCAGCATTTT.

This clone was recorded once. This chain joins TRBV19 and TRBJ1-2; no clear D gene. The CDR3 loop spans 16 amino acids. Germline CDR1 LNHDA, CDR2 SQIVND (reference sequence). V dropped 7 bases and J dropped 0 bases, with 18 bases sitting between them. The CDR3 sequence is CASTSWFGEANYGYTF. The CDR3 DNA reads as TGTGCCAGTACCTCATGGTTTGGAGAAGCTAACTATGGCTACACCTTC.

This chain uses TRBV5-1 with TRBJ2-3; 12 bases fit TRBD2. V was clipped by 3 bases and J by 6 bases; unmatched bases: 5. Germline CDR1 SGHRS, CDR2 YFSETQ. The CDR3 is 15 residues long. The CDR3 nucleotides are TGCGCCAGCAGCTCGCTAGCGGGAGGGTCGGATACGCAGTATTTT. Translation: CASSSLAGGSDTQYF.

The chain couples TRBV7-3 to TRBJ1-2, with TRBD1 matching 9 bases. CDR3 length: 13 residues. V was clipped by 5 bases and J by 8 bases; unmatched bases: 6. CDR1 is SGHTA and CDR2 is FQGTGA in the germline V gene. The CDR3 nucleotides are TGTGCCAGCAGCCCGACAGGGGGTTGGGGCTACACCTTC. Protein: CASSPTGGWGYTF.

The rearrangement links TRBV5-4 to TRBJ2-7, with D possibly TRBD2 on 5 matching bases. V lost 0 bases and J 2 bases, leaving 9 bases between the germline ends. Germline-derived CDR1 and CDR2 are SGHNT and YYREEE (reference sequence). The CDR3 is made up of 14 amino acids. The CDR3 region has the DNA TGTGCCAGCAGCTTGGAGGCCGGGGCCTACGAGCAGTACTTC. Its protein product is CASSLEAGAYEQYF. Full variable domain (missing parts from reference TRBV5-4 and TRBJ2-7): ETGVTQSPTHLIKTRGQQVTLRCSSQSGHNTVSWYQQALGQGPQFIFQYYREEENGRGNFPPRFSGLQFPNYSSELNVNALELDDSALYLCASSLEAGAYEQYFGPGTRLTVT.

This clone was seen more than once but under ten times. The CDR3 DNA reads TGTGCCACCACAATAGCGGGGGGGAATGAGCAGTTCTTC. It translates to CATTIAGGNEQFF. The chain has TRBV19 and TRBJ2-1; 11 bases map to TRBD2. In germline, CDR1 is LNHDA, CDR2 SQIVND (reference sequence). V trimming: 10 bases; J trimming: 7 bases; junction bases outside the gene matches: 6. CDR3 length: 13 residues.

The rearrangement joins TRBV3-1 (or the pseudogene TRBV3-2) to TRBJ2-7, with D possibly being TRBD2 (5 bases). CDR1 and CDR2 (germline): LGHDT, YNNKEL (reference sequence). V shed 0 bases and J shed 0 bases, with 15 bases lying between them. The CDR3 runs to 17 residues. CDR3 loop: CASSQDRGLWPSYEQYF. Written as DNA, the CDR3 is TGTGCCAGCAGCCAAGACCGAGGACTTTGGCCCTCCTACGAGCAGTACTTC.

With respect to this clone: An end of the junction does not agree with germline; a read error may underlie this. CDR3 amino acids: CASSQDPRNFSPNERFF. The DNA of the CDR3 is TGCGCCAGCAGCCAAGATCCCCGAAACTTCTCCCCCAATGAGCGGTTCTTC. J is TRBJ2-1 and V is TRBV4-3; no clear D. Germline V gene sequence: CDR1 LGHNA, CDR2 YSLEER. The length of the CDR3 is 17 residues.

This CDR3 is CASSLWGPANTGELFF. CDR3 DNA: TGTGCCAGCAGTTTGTGGGGGCCGGCGAACACCGGGGAGCTGTTTTTT. The chain couples TRBV27 to TRBJ2-2, with D possibly being TRBD1 (6 bases). Germline assignment: CDR1 MNHEY and CDR2 SMNVEV (reference sequence). CDR3 length equals 16 residues. Trimming removed 3 bases from V and 0 bases from J, with 11 bases in between.

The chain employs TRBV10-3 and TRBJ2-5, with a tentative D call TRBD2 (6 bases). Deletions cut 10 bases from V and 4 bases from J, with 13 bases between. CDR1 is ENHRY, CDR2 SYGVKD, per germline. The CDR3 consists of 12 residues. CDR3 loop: CASGGEVETQYF. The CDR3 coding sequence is TGTGCCAGCGGCGGGGAGGTAGAGACCCAGTACTTC.

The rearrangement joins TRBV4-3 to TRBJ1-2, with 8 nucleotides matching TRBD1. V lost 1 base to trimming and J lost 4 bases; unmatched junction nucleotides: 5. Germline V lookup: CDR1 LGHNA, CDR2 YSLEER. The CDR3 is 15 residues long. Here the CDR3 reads CASSQVQGAPYGYTF. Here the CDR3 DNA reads TGCGCCAGCAGCCAAGTGCAGGGGGCCCCCTATGGCTACACCTTC.

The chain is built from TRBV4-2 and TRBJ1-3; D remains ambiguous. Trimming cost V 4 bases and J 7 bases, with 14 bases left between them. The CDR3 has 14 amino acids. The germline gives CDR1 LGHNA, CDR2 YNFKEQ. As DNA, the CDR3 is TGTGCCAGCAGCCCCTGGGGAAGCGGGAACACCATATATTTT. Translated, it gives CASSPWGSGNTIYF.

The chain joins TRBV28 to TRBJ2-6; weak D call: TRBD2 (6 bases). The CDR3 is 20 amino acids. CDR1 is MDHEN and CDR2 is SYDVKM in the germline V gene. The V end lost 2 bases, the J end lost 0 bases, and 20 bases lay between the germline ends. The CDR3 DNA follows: TGTGCCAGCAGTTTACCCCTGACTAGACCATTAATCTCTGGGGCCAACGTCCTGACTTTC. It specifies CASSLPLTRPLISGANVLTF. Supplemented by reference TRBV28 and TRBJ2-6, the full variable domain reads DVKVTQSSRYLVKRTGEKVFLECVQDMDHENMFWYRQDPGLGLRLIYFSYDVKMKEKGDIPEGYSVSREKKERFSLILESASTNQTSMYLCASSLPLTRPLISGANVLTFGAGSRLTVL.

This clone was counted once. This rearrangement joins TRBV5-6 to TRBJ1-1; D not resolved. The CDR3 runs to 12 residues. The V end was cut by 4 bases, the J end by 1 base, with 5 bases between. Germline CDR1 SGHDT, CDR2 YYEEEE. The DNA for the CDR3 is TGTGCCAGCAGCCCCTGGAACACTGAAGCTTTCTTT. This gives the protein CASSPWNTEAFF.

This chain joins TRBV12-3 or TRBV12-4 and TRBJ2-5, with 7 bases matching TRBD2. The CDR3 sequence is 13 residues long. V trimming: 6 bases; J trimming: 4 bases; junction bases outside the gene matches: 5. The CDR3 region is CASSTGGSETQYF. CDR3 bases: TGTGCCAGCAGCACCGGGGGGTCAGAGACCCAGTACTTC.

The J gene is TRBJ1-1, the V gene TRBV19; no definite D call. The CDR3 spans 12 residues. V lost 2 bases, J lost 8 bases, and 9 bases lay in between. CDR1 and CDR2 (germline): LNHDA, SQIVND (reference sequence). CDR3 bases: TGTGCCAGTAGTATAAGAGTCGGGGAAGCTTTCTTT. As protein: CASSIRVGEAFF.

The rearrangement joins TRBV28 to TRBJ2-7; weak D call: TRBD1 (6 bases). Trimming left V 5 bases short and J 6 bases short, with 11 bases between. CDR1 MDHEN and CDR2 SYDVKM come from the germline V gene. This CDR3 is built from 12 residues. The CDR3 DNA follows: TGTGCCAGCAGTCCCCCAGGGGTCGAGCAGTACTTC. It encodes CASSPPGVEQYF.